This record covers a single TCR beta chain. V gave up 0 bases and J gave up 5 bases, with 13 bases separating them. The CDR3 loop spans 15 amino acids. In germline, CDR1 is MNHEY, CDR2 SMNVEV (reference sequence). These data come from a study of blood T cell repertoires in COVID-19. Sequencing was performed with immunoSEQ multiplex PCR; in TCRdb, only in-frame clones are kept and a portion is missing. The table has 100,000 to 150,000 clones, 81% seen once. The receptor was isolated from a woman aged 55-70 years with active or convalescent COVID-19. The sample was peripheral blood. The V call is TRBV27, the J call TRBJ2-5, with a possible D match to TRBD2 (6 bases). The CDR3 here is CASSLSSGSIETQYF. The CDR3, as DNA: TGTGCCAGCAGTTTATCCAGCGGGTCGATCGAGACCCAGTACTTC.